The present T cell receptor (beta chain) was sequenced within a study of blood T cell repertoires in COVID-19. Looking at the study overall: There were acute and convalescent COVID-19 samples, and they came from the United States, Italy and Spain.

Trimming stripped 4 bases from V and 0 bases from J, with 10 bases between. The CDR3 spans 14 residues. The germline V gene encodes CDR1 SQVTM and CDR2 ANQGSEA. Measured with immunoSEQ multiplex PCR; TCRdb has only the in-frame clones, and not every one. There are about 110,000 clones in the sample; over 75% occur only once, and roughly 17% lies in the top ten. This sequence was found in a woman older than 75 with active or convalescent COVID-19. Sequenced input: peripheral blood. The chain links TRBV29-1 to TRBJ2-1, with TRBD1 as a possible D gene (6 bases). In DNA, the CDR3 is TGCAGCGTTGCCCGACAGGCCTCCTACAATGAGCAGTTCTTC. Residues: CSVARQASYNEQFF.